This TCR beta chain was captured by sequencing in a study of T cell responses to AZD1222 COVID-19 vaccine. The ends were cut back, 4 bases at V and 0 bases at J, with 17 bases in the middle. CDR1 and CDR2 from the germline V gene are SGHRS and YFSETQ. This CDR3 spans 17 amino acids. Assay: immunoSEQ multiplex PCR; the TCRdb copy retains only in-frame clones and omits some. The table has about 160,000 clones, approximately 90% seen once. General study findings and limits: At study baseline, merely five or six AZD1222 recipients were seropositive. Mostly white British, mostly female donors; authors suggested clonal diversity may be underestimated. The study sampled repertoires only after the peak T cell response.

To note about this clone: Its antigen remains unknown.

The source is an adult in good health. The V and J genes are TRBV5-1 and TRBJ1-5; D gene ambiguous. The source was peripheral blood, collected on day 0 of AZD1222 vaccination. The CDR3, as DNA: TGCGCCAGCAGCCCCACTGAGACAACCTTTAGCAATCAGCCCCAGCATTTT. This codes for CASSPTETTFSNQPQHF.